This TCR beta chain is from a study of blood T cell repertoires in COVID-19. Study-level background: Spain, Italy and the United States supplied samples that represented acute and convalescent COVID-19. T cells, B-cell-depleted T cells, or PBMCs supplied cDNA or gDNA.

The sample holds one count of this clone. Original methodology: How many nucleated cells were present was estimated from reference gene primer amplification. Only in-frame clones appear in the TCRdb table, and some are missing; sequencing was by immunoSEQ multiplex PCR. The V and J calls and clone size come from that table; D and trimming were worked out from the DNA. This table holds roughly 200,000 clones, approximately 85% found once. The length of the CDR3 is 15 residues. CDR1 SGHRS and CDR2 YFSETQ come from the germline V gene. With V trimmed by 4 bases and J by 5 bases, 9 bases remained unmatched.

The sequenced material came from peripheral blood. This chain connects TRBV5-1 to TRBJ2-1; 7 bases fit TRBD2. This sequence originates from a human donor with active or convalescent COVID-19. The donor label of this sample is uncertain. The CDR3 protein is CASSPSGTTNNEQFF. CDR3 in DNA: TGCGCCAGCAGCCCCAGCGGGACTACGAACAATGAGCAGTTCTTC.